This T cell receptor beta chain is drawn from a study of STAT5B mutations in CD4+ large granular lymphocyte leukemia. The CDR3 is 18 amino acids. Per germline, CDR1 LGHNA and CDR2 YSLEER. V lost 0 bases and J lost 9; bases outside the gene matches: 13. Using immunoSEQ multiplex PCR, the repertoire was profiled, and TCRdb retains in-frame clones only, with some absent. Of over 25,000 clones listed, 72% are singletons. This TCR was recovered from a human donor in good health. The material sequenced was CD4+ T cells from blood buffy coats. V usage is TRBV4-3 and J usage is TRBJ2-1, with 11 bases identical to TRBD2. The CDR3 loop reads CASSQEFDSGGAIGEQFF. The DNA of the CDR3 is TGCGCCAGCAGCCAAGAGTTTGATAGCGGGGGGGCCATCGGTGAGCAGTTCTTC.